A single sample is the source of the 30 T cell receptor beta chains below, sequenced in a study of T cells in Graves' hyperthyroidism and ophthalmopathy. The investigators amplified TCR beta CDR3 regions from RNA transcripts. During a first-round RT-PCR of the TCR CDR3, the HTBI primer set was used. TCRdb processed the multiplex PCR reads anew with MiXCR; each CDR3 protein has one entry. The sample carries 500,000 to 650,000 distinct CDR3 sequences, around 13% recorded once. Material: blood. The receptors stem from a woman in her 50s with Graves' ophthalmopathy.

Ten or more counts support this clonotype. One end of the junction fails to match germline, which may point to a read error. The chain has TRBV7-7 and TRBJ2-7; TRBD2 matches 10 bases. The V gene's germline CDR1 is SSHAT and CDR2 FNYEAQ (reference sequence). The CDR3 is 15 residues long. CDR3 sequence reads: CASSPRLAGPYEQYF. The CDR3 region has the DNA TGTGCTAGCAGCCCAAGACTAGCGGGCCCCTACGAGCAGTACTTC. The entire variable domain, with the rest obtained from reference TRBV7-7 and TRBJ2-7, is as follows: GAGVSQSPRYKVTKRGQDVTLRCDPISSHATLYWYQQALGQGPEFLTYFNYEAQPDKSGLPSDRFSAERPEGSISTLTIQRTEQRDSAMYRCASSPRLAGPYEQYFGPGTRLTVT.

This clonotype appeared a few times. The chain recombines TRBV4-2 with TRBJ2-1; 7 bases match TRBD1. Per germline, CDR1 LGHNA and CDR2 YNFKEQ. The CDR3 is 15 residues long. V shed 0 bases, J shed 7 bases, and the junction held 6 bases outside the gene matches. The CDR3 DNA reads TGTGCCAGCAGCCAAGAAGGGGGACAGACTAATGAGCAGTTCTTC. It translates to CASSQEGGQTNEQFF.

This clonotype was counted many times. V is TRBV3-1 and J is TRBJ1-2; unclear D gene. Germline lookup yields CDR1 LGHDT and CDR2 YNNKEL (reference sequence). This CDR3 comprises 14 residues. V was cut by 4 bases and J by 2 bases, with 11 bases left in between. CDR3 nucleotide sequence: TGTGCCAGCAGCCCGAGACCTGGAAACTATGGCTACACCTTC. This codes for CASSPRPGNYGYTF.

V is TRBV12-3 or TRBV12-4 and J is TRBJ2-1; D is ambiguous. The CDR3 sequence is 13 residues long. With 6 bases removed from V and 9 bases from J, the gap between germline ends came to 15 bases. CDR3: CASSLAPLGEQFF. Here the CDR3 DNA reads TGTGCCAGCAGCCTCGCGCCCCTGGGTGAGCAGTTCTTC.

This clonotype was counted at least ten times. The rearrangement links TRBV12-3 or TRBV12-4 to TRBJ2-5, with D tentatively TRBD2 (5 bases). V lost 6 bases and J lost 3, with 14 bases in between. The CDR3 runs 14 residues. The CDR3 reads CASSSRGYKETQYF. Written as DNA, the CDR3 is TGTGCCAGCAGCTCCCGGGGTTACAAAGAGACCCAGTACTTC.

This clonotype was seen ten or more times. The chain recombines TRBV6-2 or TRBV6-3 with TRBJ2-2; 8 bases agree with TRBD1. Germline V gives CDR1 MNHEY, CDR2 SVGEGT. J gave up 3 bases and V 7 bases, and 4 bases lay outside the gene matches. This CDR3 has 14 residues. This CDR3 is CASTQGAHTGELFF. The CDR3 coding sequence is TGTGCCAGCACCCAGGGGGCGCACACCGGGGAGCTGTTTTTT.

The chain has TRBV6-1 and TRBJ2-3, with 8 bases lining up with TRBD2. V shed 3 bases and J 4 bases; nucleotides not matched to a gene: 6. The germline CDR1 and CDR2 sequences are MNHNS and SASEGT. The CDR3 is made up of 15 amino acids. CDR3 loop: CASSDTGGVADTQYF. In DNA form, the CDR3 reads TGTGCCAGCAGTGATACGGGAGGGGTTGCAGATACGCAGTATTTT.

This clonotype was counted ten times or more. V gene TRBV13 combines with J gene TRBJ1-1; D is perhaps TRBD1 (5 bases). Germline assignment: CDR1 PRHDT and CDR2 FYEKMQ (reference sequence). This CDR3 spans 15 amino acids. V lost 3 bases and J lost 0, with 11 bases in between. This CDR3 reads CASSFRGPMNTEAFF. CDR3 coding DNA: TGTGCCAGCAGCTTTCGGGGCCCCATGAACACTGAAGCTTTCTTT.

This clonotype has ten or more counts. The V gene is TRBV11-1, the J gene TRBJ2-7; D might be TRBD1 (5 bases). The CDR3 extends over 14 amino acids. The germline V gene has CDR1 SGHAT and CDR2 FQDESV (reference sequence). V was clipped by 5 bases and J by 0 bases, with 11 bases between them. The CDR3 loop reads CASSMTESSYEQYF. The CDR3 DNA reads as TGTGCCAGCAGCATGACAGAGAGCTCCTACGAGCAGTACTTC.

This clonotype was recorded a few times. The CDR3 protein is CASSQGGTGMSGELFF. CDR3 DNA: TGTGCCAGCAGCCAAGGAGGGACAGGGATGTCCGGGGAGCTGTTTTTT. This rearrangement joins TRBV4-2 to TRBJ2-2; 9 bases fit TRBD1. V lost 1 base, J lost 6 bases, and 6 bases stayed unmatched. CDR1 is LGHNA, CDR2 YNFKEQ, per germline. The CDR3 loop spans 16 amino acids.

This clonotype showed up many times. J is TRBJ2-3 and V is TRBV20-1; weak D call: TRBD1 (6 bases). CDR1 is DFQATT and CDR2 is SNEGSKA in the germline V gene (reference sequence). CDR3 size: 14 residues. V dropped 1 base and J dropped 2 bases, with 10 bases sitting between them. Written as DNA, the CDR3 is TGCAGTGCTAGAGCCGGACAGCCCACAGATACGCAGTATTTT. Encoded protein: CSARAGQPTDTQYF.

The chain carries TRBV6-4 and TRBJ2-1; D not certain. CDR3 length: 16 amino acids. CDR1 MRHNA and CDR2 SNTAGT come from the germline V gene. V dropped 0 bases and J dropped 2 bases, with 11 bases sitting between them. The CDR3 coding sequence is TGTGCCAGCAGTGACTCGCCAGGAACGCCCTACAATGAGCAGTTCTTC. Its protein product is CASSDSPGTPYNEQFF.

This clonotype was seen ten or more times. The chain is built from TRBV5-1 and TRBJ2-3, with 8 bases fitting TRBD1. The germline CDR1 and CDR2 sequences are SGHRS and YFSETQ. This CDR3 spans 16 amino acids. V trimming: 0 bases; J trimming: 2 bases; junction bases outside the gene matches: 5. In nucleotides, the CDR3 is TGCGCCAGCAGCTTGGAGGCAGGGGGCTTCACAGATACGCAGTATTTT. It translates to CASSLEAGGFTDTQYF.

The table lists this clonotype with many counts. The chain combines TRBV5-6 with TRBJ2-1; 7 nucleotides agree with TRBD1. J was trimmed by 3 bases and V by 4 bases; bases with no gene match: 10. The CDR3 covers 16 residues. CDR1 and CDR2 (germline): SGHDT, YYEEEE. The CDR3 DNA reads as TGTGCCAGCAGCCGGGACAGACATACTGACTACAATGAGCAGTTCTTC. Translation gives CASSRDRHTDYNEQFF.

About this clonotype itself: A much larger clone is a single base away; this may be a read error. The conserved final phenylalanine or tryptophan is absent from the CDR3, which likely points to a read error. V and J are TRBV5-1 and TRBJ2-3; 10 nucleotides match TRBD2. CDR1 is SGHRS and CDR2 is YFSETQ in the germline V gene. This CDR3 spans 14 amino acids. The V gene end was trimmed by 4 bases and the J gene end by 6 bases; junction bases not matched to a gene: 5. The CDR3 nucleotides read TGCGCCAGCAGCCTATCTAGCGGGGGTGATACGCAGTATCTT. Protein sequence: CASSLSSGGDTQYL.

This clonotype was counted only a few times. V gene TRBV19 combines with J gene TRBJ2-2, with 10 bases lining up with TRBD2. With 3 bases clipped from V and 4 bases from J, the junction kept 5 bases outside the gene matches. CDR1 LNHDA and CDR2 SQIVND come from the germline V gene (reference sequence). The CDR3 is made up of 16 amino acids. DNA of the CDR3: TGTGCCAGTAGTATGTTGAGCGGGAGGGGCACCGGGGAGCTGTTTTTT. Translation gives CASSMLSGRGTGELFF.

This clonotype has a count of ten or more. V gene TRBV24-1 combines with J gene TRBJ2-1; 8 bases are shared with TRBD2. The V and J ends lost 5 bases and 8 bases, in that order; junction bases with no gene match: 7. CDR3 length: 14 residues. Germline V gene sequence: CDR1 KGHDR, CDR2 SFDVKD. In DNA, the CDR3 is TGTGCCACCAGTGGAGTAGCGGGAAATCATGAGCAGTTCTTC. Protein product: CATSGVAGNHEQFF.

Here the CDR3 DNA reads TGTGCCATCAGGGGACCCCAGGCAGATACGCAGTATTTT. Residues: CAIRGPQADTQYF. This chain joins TRBV10-3 and TRBJ2-3, with D perhaps being TRBD1 or TRBD2 (5 bases each). Trimming took off 6 bases at V and 4 bases at J, with 11 bases between the two ends. The CDR3 totals 13 residues. CDR1 ENHRY and CDR2 SYGVKD come from the germline V gene.

This clonotype was seen at least ten times. J is TRBJ2-7 and V is TRBV12-3 or TRBV12-4; 10 bases are shared with TRBD1. With 5 bases clipped from V and 3 bases from J, the junction kept 1 base outside the gene matches. This CDR3 has 13 amino acids. In DNA, the CDR3 is TGTGCCAGCAGTGGACAGGGGGTCTACGAGCAGTACTTC. It encodes CASSGQGVYEQYF.

The chain joins TRBV18 to TRBJ1-2; 7 nucleotides align to TRBD1. This CDR3 has 15 residues. V gave up 5 bases and J gave up 1 base; unmatched junction bases: 7. CDR1 and CDR2 from the germline V gene are KGHSH and LQKENI. The CDR3 loop reads CASSTGAGGNYGYTF. Here the CDR3 DNA reads TGTGCCAGCTCAACAGGGGCAGGGGGTAACTATGGCTACACCTTC.

This clonotype appeared many times. This chain connects TRBV9 to TRBJ1-2, with a possible D match to TRBD1 (6 bases). Trimming cost V 0 bases and J 4 bases, with 7 bases left between them. CDR1 is SGDLS, CDR2 YYNGEE, per germline. The length of the CDR3 is 13 residues. Written as DNA, the CDR3 is TGTGCCAGCAGCGTAGCGGGGGCCTATGGCTACACCTTC. It is translated as CASSVAGAYGYTF.

This clonotype was counted ten times or more. The V call is TRBV7-9, the J call TRBJ1-5; no clear D gene. V lost 1 base to trimming and J lost 0 bases, with 4 bases between them. The CDR3 covers 14 residues. Germline V CDR1 and CDR2: SEHNR, FQNEAQ (reference sequence). This CDR3 reads CASSLGNSNQPQHF. In DNA form, the CDR3 reads TGTGCCAGCAGCTTAGGCAATAGCAATCAGCCCCAGCATTTT.

The chain employs TRBV27 and TRBJ1-6; weak D call: TRBD1 (5 bases). This CDR3 comprises 13 residues. The germline V gene has CDR1 MNHEY and CDR2 SMNVEV (reference sequence). V was cut by 5 bases and J by 8 bases, with 10 bases left in between. The CDR3 DNA reads TGTGCCAGCAGTCCCGCCAGGGATTCACCCCTCCACTTT. Translated: CASSPARDSPLHF.

The V call is TRBV4-3, the J call TRBJ2-5; 8 bases align to TRBD2. Germline V gene sequence: CDR1 LGHNA, CDR2 YSLEER. V dropped 4 bases and J dropped 5; count of bases not matched to a gene: 15. The CDR3 length is 17 residues. This CDR3 is CASSPRRGLAGSETQYF. In DNA form, the CDR3 reads TGCGCCAGCAGCCCTAGAAGGGGTCTAGCGGGCTCTGAGACCCAGTACTTC.

The chain uses TRBV20-1 and TRBJ2-5; 7 bases are shared with TRBD2. This CDR3 has 13 residues. V shed 6 bases, J shed 2 bases, and the junction held 6 bases outside the gene matches. Per the germline V gene, CDR1 is DFQATT and CDR2 is SNEGSKA (reference sequence). The CDR3 region is CSAKRAGQETQYF. CDR3 in DNA: TGCAGTGCCAAGCGAGCGGGACAAGAGACCCAGTACTTC.

The chain joins TRBV6-1 to TRBJ2-5; 12 bases match TRBD2. The CDR3 consists of 16 residues. The V and J ends lost 4 bases and 1 base, in that order; junction bases with no gene match: 4. In germline, CDR1 is MNHNS, CDR2 SASEGT. For the CDR3, the DNA is TGTGCCAGCAGTGCGGGGACTAGCGGGTTCCAAGAGACCCAGTACTTC. Protein: CASSAGTSGFQETQYF.

CDR3 residues: CASSYREGRTGELFF. CDR3 DNA sequence: TGTGCCAGCAGTTATCGGGAGGGCCGAACCGGGGAGCTGTTTTTT. The V call is TRBV6-2 or TRBV6-3, the J call TRBJ2-2; TRBD2 aligns across 8 bases. Trimming at V came to 3 bases and at J to 5 bases, leaving 5 bases not matched to a gene. CDR3 length: 15 residues. CDR1 and CDR2 from the germline V gene are MNHEY and SVGEGT.

This clonotype occurred many times. The genes are TRBV5-1 and TRBJ1-2; D unclear. Germline V gives CDR1 SGHRS, CDR2 YFSETQ. Trimming took off 4 bases at V and 0 bases at J, with 4 bases between the two ends. This CDR3 region has 12 residues. The DNA of the CDR3 is TGCGCCAGCAGCGAACCTAACTATGGCTACACCTTC. Its protein product is CASSEPNYGYTF. The entire variable domain, with the rest obtained from reference TRBV5-1 and TRBJ1-2, is as follows: KAGVTQTPRYLIKTRGQQVTLSCSPISGHRSVSWYQQTPGQGLQFLFEYFSETQRNKGNFPGRFSGRQFSNSRSEMNVSTLELGDSALYLCASSEPNYGYTFGSGTRLTVV.

This clonotype appeared a few times. The chain carries TRBV14 and TRBJ2-7; TRBD1 matches 9 bases. CDR3 length: 17 residues. Germline loops: CDR1 SGHDN, CDR2 FVKESK. Unmatched junction bases numbered 13, after V lost 4 bases and J lost 3 bases. The CDR3 coding sequence is TGTGCCAGCAGCCTATCTTTTGGGACAGGGATGTTCTACGAGCAGTACTTC. Residues: CASSLSFGTGMFYEQYF.

This clonotype was recorded many times. This chain joins TRBV30 and TRBJ2-3; 9 nucleotides match TRBD1. This CDR3 is 12 amino acids long. V lost 5 bases and J lost 6; bases outside the gene matches: 3. Germline V CDR1 and CDR2: GTSNPN, SVGIG (reference sequence). CDR3 coding DNA: TGTGCCTGGTCGACAGGGGGTGATACGCAGTATTTT. Translated, it gives CAWSTGGDTQYF.